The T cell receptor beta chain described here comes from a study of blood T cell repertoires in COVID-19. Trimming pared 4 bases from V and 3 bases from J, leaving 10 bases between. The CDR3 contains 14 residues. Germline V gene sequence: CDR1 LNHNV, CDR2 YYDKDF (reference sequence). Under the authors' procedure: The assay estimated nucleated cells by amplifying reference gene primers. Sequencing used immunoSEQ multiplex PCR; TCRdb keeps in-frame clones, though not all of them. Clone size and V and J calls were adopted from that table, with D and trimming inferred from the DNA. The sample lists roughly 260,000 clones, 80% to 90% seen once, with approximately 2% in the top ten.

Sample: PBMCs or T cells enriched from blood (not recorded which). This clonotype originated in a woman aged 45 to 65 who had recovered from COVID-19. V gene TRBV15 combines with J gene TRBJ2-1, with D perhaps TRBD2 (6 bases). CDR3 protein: CATSMDSGYNEQFF. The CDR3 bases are TGTGCCACCAGCATGGATAGCGGCTACAATGAGCAGTTCTTC.